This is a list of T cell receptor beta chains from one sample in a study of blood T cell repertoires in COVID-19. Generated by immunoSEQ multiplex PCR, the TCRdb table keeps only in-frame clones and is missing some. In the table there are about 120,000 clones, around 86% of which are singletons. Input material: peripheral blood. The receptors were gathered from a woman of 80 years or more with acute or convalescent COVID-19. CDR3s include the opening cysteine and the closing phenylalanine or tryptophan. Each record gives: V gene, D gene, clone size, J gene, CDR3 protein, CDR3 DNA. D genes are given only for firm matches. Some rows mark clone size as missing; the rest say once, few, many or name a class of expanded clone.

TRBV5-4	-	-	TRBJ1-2	CASSFRSDYGYTF	TGTGCCAGCAGCTTTCGGTCTGACTATGGCTACACCTTC
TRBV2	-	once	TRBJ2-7	CASRESAYEQYF	TGTGCCAGCCGGGAATCGGCTTACGAGCAGTACTTC
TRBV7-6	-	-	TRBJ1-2	CASSSRGKRSSHGYTF	TGTGCCAGCAGCTCCCGGGGGAAAAGGTCGTCCCATGGCTACACCTTC
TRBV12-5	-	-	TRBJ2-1	CASGLNRENEQFF	TGTGCTAGTGGTTTAAACAGGGAGAATGAGCAGTTCTTC
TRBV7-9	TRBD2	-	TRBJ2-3	CASSLGGTSGGSDTQYF	TGTGCCAGCAGCTTAGGTGGGACTAGCGGGGGATCGGATACGCAGTATTTT
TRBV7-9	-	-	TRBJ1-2	CASSLDVGGNYGYTF	TGTGCCAGCAGCTTAGATGTAGGAGGGAACTATGGCTACACCTTC
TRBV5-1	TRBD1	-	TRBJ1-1	CASSLAGGVGLRNTEAFF	TGCGCCAGCAGCTTGGCAGGGGGCGTGGGCCTTAGAAACACTGAAGCTTTCTTT
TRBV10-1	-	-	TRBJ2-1	CASSESKVFGQHLFYNEQFF	TGCGCCAGCAGTGAGTCGAAGGTTTTCGGACAGCACCTATTCTACAATGAGCAGTTCTTC
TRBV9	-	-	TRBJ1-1	CASSVDGVGTEAFF	TGTGCCAGCAGCGTAGACGGGGTTGGCACTGAAGCTTTCTTT
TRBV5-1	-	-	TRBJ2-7	CASSYPGSYEQYF	TGCGCCAGCAGCTATCCGGGCTCCTACGAGCAGTACTTC
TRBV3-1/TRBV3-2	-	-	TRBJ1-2	CASSQDWADYGYTF	TGTGCCAGCAGCCAAGATTGGGCAGACTATGGCTACACCTTC
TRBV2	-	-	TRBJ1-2	CASRDIFYGYTF	TGTGCCAGCAGGGACATTTTCTATGGCTACACCTTC
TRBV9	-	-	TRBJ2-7	CASSVEGERNEQYF	TGTGCCAGCAGCGTAGAGGGAGAACGAAACGAGCAGTACTTC
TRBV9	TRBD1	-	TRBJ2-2	CASSLQGFGTGELFF	TGTGCCAGCAGCCTACAGGGGTTCGGCACCGGGGAGCTGTTTTTT
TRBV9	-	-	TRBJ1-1	CASSVGAGSGNTEAFF	TGTGCCAGCAGCGTAGGGGCGGGAAGCGGGAACACTGAAGCTTTCTTT
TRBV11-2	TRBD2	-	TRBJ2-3	CAASGGHRDTQYF	TGTGCCGCCAGCGGGGGTCACAGAGATACGCAGTATTTT
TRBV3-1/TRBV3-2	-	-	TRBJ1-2	CASSQDWEGVYGYTF	TGTGCCAGCAGCCAAGATTGGGAGGGGGTCTATGGCTACACCTTC
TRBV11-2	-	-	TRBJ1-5	CASSLEAHSNQPQHF	TGTGCCAGCAGCTTAGAAGCCCATAGCAATCAGCCCCAGCATTTT
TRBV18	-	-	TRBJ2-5	CASSPYEGVQETQYF	TGTGCCAGCTCACCTTACGAGGGGGTCCAAGAGACCCAGTACTTC
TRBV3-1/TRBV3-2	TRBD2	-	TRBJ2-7	CASSTTQGGSEQYF	TGTGCCAGCAGCACGACCCAGGGAGGGAGTGAGCAGTACTTC
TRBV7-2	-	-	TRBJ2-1	CASSLALGGNEQFF	TGTGCCAGCAGCTTAGCCCTGGGAGGCAATGAGCAGTTCTTC
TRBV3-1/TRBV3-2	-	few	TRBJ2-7	CASSPDRGDEQYF	TGTGCCAGCAGCCCGGACCGCGGGGACGAGCAGTACTTC
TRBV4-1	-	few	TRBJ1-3	CASSQIVPRRDSGNTIYF	TGCGCCAGCAGCCAAATCGTGCCCCGGAGAGACTCTGGAAACACCATATATTTT
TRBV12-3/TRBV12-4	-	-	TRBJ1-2	CASSLSVYGYTF	TGTGCCAGCAGTTTGAGCGTCTATGGCTACACCTTC
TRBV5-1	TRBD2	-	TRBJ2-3	CASSQGLAGTDTQYF	TGCGCCAGCAGCCAGGGACTAGCGGGCACAGATACGCAGTATTTT
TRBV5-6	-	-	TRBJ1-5	CASSNNFKTARSNQPQHF	TGTGCCAGCAGCAACAATTTTAAGACAGCGCGTAGCAATCAGCCCCAGCATTTT
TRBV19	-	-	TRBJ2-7	CASSDWGSHEQYF	TGTGCCAGTAGCGATTGGGGCTCCCACGAGCAGTACTTC
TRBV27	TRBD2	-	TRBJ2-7	CASSQYPPIWRGAYEQYF	TGTGCCAGCAGTCAATATCCCCCCATCTGGCGGGGGGCGTACGAGCAGTACTTC
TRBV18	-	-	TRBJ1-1	CASSLDSLLNTEAFF	TGTGCCAGCTCGCTCGACAGCTTATTGAACACTGAAGCTTTCTTT
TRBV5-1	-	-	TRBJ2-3	CASSLFGRDTQYF	TGCGCCAGCAGCTTGTTTGGGCGAGATACGCAGTATTTT